The source of this T cell receptor (beta chain) is a study of control samples from healthy donors and cancer patients. V lost 2 bases, J lost 4 bases, and 15 bases lay in between. The germline gives CDR1 SGHRS, CDR2 YFSETQ. The CDR3 length is 15 residues. Here immunoSEQ multiplex PCR was the method, and the copy in TCRdb shows in-frame clones only, minus some. The repertoire holds some 150,000 clones, with about 90% as singletons. This TCR came from a man aged 18 to 30 in good health. Sequenced input: blood. J is TRBJ1-2 and V is TRBV5-1; tentatively, D is TRBD1 (6 bases). This CDR3 is CASSFRAGDPYGYTF. The CDR3 nucleotides read TGCGCCAGCAGCTTCCGGGCAGGGGACCCCTATGGCTACACCTTC. Full variable domain (remainder filled in from reference TRBV5-1 and TRBJ1-2): KAGVTQTPRYLIKTRGQQVTLSCSPISGHRSVSWYQQTPGQGLQFLFEYFSETQRNKGNFPGRFSGRQFSNSRSEMNVSTLELGDSALYLCASSFRAGDPYGYTFGSGTRLTVV.